Listed here is a single T cell receptor (beta chain). The data were obtained in a study of blood T cell repertoires in COVID-19. Deletions cut 1 base from V and 8 bases from J, with 3 bases between. CDR3 length: 12 residues. The germline gives CDR1 MGHRA, CDR2 YSYEKL. Clones were read by immunoSEQ multiplex PCR, and TCRdb kept only the in-frame ones, dropping some. The table includes 110,000 to 150,000 clones, 80% to 90% detected once. Sequenced material: peripheral blood. The TCR sequence derives from a woman of 80 years or more with acute or convalescent COVID-19. The gene calls are TRBV4-1 and TRBJ1-6; D call uncertain. The CDR3, as DNA: TGCGCCAGCAGCCAAGTATATTCACCCCTCCACTTT. Translated, it gives CASSQVYSPLHF.